This entry is about one TCR beta chain. The antigen is not known. A quantity of roughly 0.5 to 1 ug RNA underwent reverse transcription using random hexamers. Across 54 Vbeta and 13 Jbeta, immunoSEQ multiplex PCR amplified TCR beta CDR3. Using its own MiXCR run on the immunoSEQ multiplex PCR reads, TCRdb lists one record per CDR3 protein. The profile shows some 200,000 distinct CDR3 sequences, roughly 94% of them singletons. The CDR3 consists of 13 residues. Per the germline V gene, CDR1 is MGHRA and CDR2 is YSYEKL. V was trimmed by 3 bases and J by 1 base, leaving 6 bases between them. This entry is derived from a study of CD8 T cells in Susac syndrome. General observations from the study: Susac syndrome CD8+ repertoires were clonally expanded, most strongly in CD8+ TEMRA cells.

The sample comprised CD8+ T cells from PBMCs. The chain uses TRBV4-1 and TRBJ1-1, with D uncertain. The receptor's source is a human donor with Susac syndrome. CDR3 amino acids: CASSHEQNTEAFF. DNA of the CDR3: TGCGCCAGCAGCCATGAACAGAACACTGAAGCTTTCTTT.